The 29 T cell receptor beta chains below come from one sample, sequenced in a study of blood T cell repertoires in COVID-19 (TCRdb year 2020). The library was produced with the immunoSEQ multiplex PCR assay. Imported from immuneACCESS, the table was reduced by TCRdb to in-frame sequences with V and J called. These copies leave out some clones; in studies compared against another copy, an unresolved V gene accounts for under half, and the cause of the remainder is not known. The sample yields around 70,000 clones; about 90% were counted once. The ten largest clones add up to around 12% of the sample. The source material was peripheral blood. These receptors came from a human donor in a cohort sampled during active COVID-19.

The CDR3 DNA follows: TGCGCCAGCAGTCCCTATAGCGGGGGCACAGATACGCAGTATTTT. This translates into CASSPYSGGTDTQYF. The rearrangement uses TRBV10-1 and TRBJ2-3; TRBD2 agrees at 8 bases. V lost 5 bases and J lost 1; bases outside the gene matches: 5. Germline V gives CDR1 WNHNN, CDR2 SYGVQD (reference sequence). This CDR3 spans 15 amino acids.

This chain uses TRBV24-1 with TRBJ1-1; D is unclear. Germline assignment: CDR1 KGHDR and CDR2 SFDVKD. V lost 3 bases, J lost 0 bases, and 13 bases lay in between. The CDR3 length is 16 residues. The CDR3: CATSDSEGYMNTEAFF. DNA for the CDR3: TGTGCCACCAGTGATAGCGAAGGATACATGAACACTGAAGCTTTCTTT.

The V and J genes are TRBV5-4 and TRBJ1-2; 8 bases are shared with TRBD1. This CDR3 comprises 14 residues. Trimming at V came to 5 bases and at J to 1 base, leaving 4 bases not matched to a gene. Germline assignment: CDR1 SGHNT and CDR2 YYREEE (reference sequence). CDR3 amino acids: CASSAGGFNYGYTF. The CDR3 DNA reads as TGTGCCAGCAGTGCAGGGGGCTTTAACTATGGCTACACCTTC. Combining the CDR3 with reference TRBV5-4 and TRBJ1-2 gives the whole variable domain ETGVTQSPTHLIKTRGQQVTLRCSSQSGHNTVSWYQQALGQGPQFIFQYYREEENGRGNFPPRFSGLQFPNYSSELNVNALELDDSALYLCASSAGGFNYGYTFGSGTRLTVV.

This sequence joins TRBV5-4 and TRBJ2-5, with 8 bases fitting TRBD1. Trimming removed 0 bases from V and 4 bases from J; junction bases left unmatched: 2. In germline, CDR1 is SGHNT, CDR2 YYREEE (reference sequence). CDR3 length equals 14 residues. CDR3 residues: CASSLAGTGETQYF. The DNA for the CDR3 is TGTGCCAGCAGCTTGGCGGGGACAGGAGAGACCCAGTACTTC.

The chain couples TRBV10-3 to TRBJ1-2; 9 bases are a match to TRBD1. The ends lost 4 bases at V and 4 bases at J; junction bases unmatched: 4. The CDR3 runs 14 residues. CDR1 ENHRY and CDR2 SYGVKD come from the germline V gene. The CDR3 DNA reads as TGTGCCATCAGTGTTACAGGGGGCTTCTATGGCTACACCTTC. The encoded protein is CAISVTGGFYGYTF.

The chain couples TRBV7-9 to TRBJ1-2; 7 bases fit TRBD1. The ends lost 3 bases at V and 12 bases at J; junction bases unmatched: 19. The CDR3 contains 16 residues. Germline CDR1 and CDR2: SEHNR and FQNEAQ (reference sequence). The CDR3: CASSLGDSFTDRSNTF. The CDR3 coding sequence is TGTGCCAGCAGCTTGGGGGACAGCTTCACCGACCGTAGCAACACCTTC.

The chain links TRBV5-5 to TRBJ2-3; 12 positions match TRBD2. Losses at the gene ends were 4 bases for V and 6 bases for J; bases not matched to a gene: 3. CDR1 and CDR2 (germline): SGHKS, YYEKEE (reference sequence). CDR3 length: 14 amino acids. The CDR3 DNA reads as TGTGCCAGCAGCCTAGCGGGGGGGCCGGATACGCAGTATTTT. This gives the protein CASSLAGGPDTQYF. The variable domain in full, with the rest retrieved from reference TRBV5-5 and TRBJ2-3, is DAGVTQSPTHLIKTRGQQVTLRCSPISGHKSVSWYQQVLGQGPQFIFQYYEKEERGRGNFPDRFSARQFPNYSSELNVNALLLGDSALYLCASSLAGGPDTQYFGPGTRLTVL.

The chain carries TRBV6-1 and TRBJ2-7, with TRBD2 matching over 11 bases. The CDR3 is 15 amino acids. In germline, CDR1 is MNHNS, CDR2 SASEGT. V lost 1 base, J lost 2 bases, and 1 base stayed unmatched. The chain's CDR3 is CASSEGSGGAYEQYF. CDR3 DNA: TGTGCCAGCAGTGAAGGTAGCGGGGGGGCCTACGAGCAGTACTTC.

This chain connects TRBV19 to TRBJ1-2; D unresolved. From germline, CDR1 is LNHDA and CDR2 SQIVND (reference sequence). The CDR3 covers 14 residues. V dropped 4 bases and J dropped 3 bases, with 12 bases sitting between them. CDR3 DNA sequence: TGTGCCAGTAGTAGGGAGGGAACCTACTATGGCTACACCTTC. This gives the protein CASSREGTYYGYTF.

The chain recombines TRBV2 with TRBJ2-2; 7 nucleotides line up with TRBD1. Unmatched junction bases numbered 4, after V lost 5 bases and J lost 1 base. The CDR3 contains 15 residues. The V gene's germline CDR1 is SNHLY and CDR2 FYNNEI. The CDR3 spells CASSYRGLNTGELFF. CDR3 DNA: TGTGCCAGCAGTTACAGGGGCCTGAACACCGGGGAGCTGTTTTTT.

V is TRBV4-3 and J is TRBJ2-5, with 10 bases aligning to TRBD2. CDR1 is LGHNA and CDR2 is YSLEER in the germline V gene. This CDR3 has 16 amino acids. V gave up 4 bases and J gave up 5 bases; unmatched junction bases: 10. The CDR3 bases are TGCGCCAGCAGCCTCGGGACTAGCGCGGGTCAGGAGACCCAGTACTTC. Translated, it gives CASSLGTSAGQETQYF.

The genes are TRBV19 and TRBJ2-7; the match to TRBD1 covers 8 bases. The CDR3 is 15 amino acids. Unmatched junction bases numbered 8, after V lost 3 bases and J lost 4 bases. The germline CDR1 and CDR2 sequences are LNHDA and SQIVND (reference sequence). In DNA, the CDR3 is TGTGCCAGTAGTATGACAGGGGCCCTCGAATACGAGCAGTACTTC. Translated: CASSMTGALEYEQYF.

This clone was seen only a few times. The V call is TRBV6-6, the J call TRBJ1-5, with 8 bases fitting TRBD1. The germline V gene encodes CDR1 MNHNY and CDR2 SVGAGI (reference sequence). V trimming: 4 bases; J trimming: 5 bases; junction bases outside the gene matches: 7. The CDR3 has 15 residues. The CDR3 sequence: CASSSGQGRDQPQHF. CDR3 DNA: TGTGCCAGCAGTTCTGGACAGGGAAGGGATCAGCCCCAGCATTTT.

The rearrangement uses TRBV7-2 and TRBJ2-5; 10 positions match TRBD1. The CDR3 runs to 15 residues. Germline V CDR1 and CDR2: SGHTA, FQGNSA. Germline trimming cut 5 bases from V and 5 bases from J; bases unmatched to any gene: 8. The CDR3 DNA reads as TGTGCCAGCAGCCGCGGGACAGGGGTTTTGGAGACCCAGTACTTC. This encodes CASSRGTGVLETQYF.

The chain combines TRBV19 with TRBJ2-7; TRBD1 matches at 10 bases. The germline CDR1 and CDR2 sequences are LNHDA and SQIVND (reference sequence). This CDR3 is built from 16 residues. The trim removed 2 bases at V and 4 bases at J, leaving 8 bases unmatched. As DNA, the CDR3 is TGTGCCAGTAGTATAATCCCCGGGACAGGGGAATACGAGCAGTACTTC. As protein: CASSIIPGTGEYEQYF.

The CDR3 here is CAISGESGQGRETQYF. Here the CDR3 DNA reads TGTGCCATCAGCGGGGAGTCGGGACAGGGGAGGGAGACCCAGTACTTC. V gene TRBV10-3 combines with J gene TRBJ2-5; 10 bases agree with TRBD1. Per germline, CDR1 ENHRY and CDR2 SYGVKD. Unmatched junction bases numbered 12, after V lost 6 bases and J lost 5 bases. The CDR3 runs 16 residues.

The chain couples TRBV4-3 to TRBJ2-1; D might be TRBD2 (5 bases). Per the germline V gene, CDR1 is LGHNA and CDR2 is YSLEER. The V gene lost 0 bases and the J gene lost 6 bases, with 9 bases spanning the gap. This CDR3 is built from 14 residues. In DNA form, the CDR3 reads TGCGCCAGCAGCCAAGATCGAGGAGGCAATGAGCAGTTCTTC. It translates to CASSQDRGGNEQFF.

This clone came up a few times. This chain connects TRBV7-2 to TRBJ1-5, with TRBD1 as a possible D gene (6 bases). The V and J ends lost 1 base and 7 bases respectively, with 14 bases between them. Germline loops: CDR1 SGHTA, CDR2 FQGNSA. The CDR3 is made up of 15 amino acids. The CDR3 DNA is TGTGCCAGCAGCTTAGGACGGGGGGCTTGGCAGCCCCAGCATTTT. Translated, it gives CASSLGRGAWQPQHF.

This clone was seen once. The V gene is TRBV28, the J gene TRBJ2-5; a possible D gene is TRBD1 (5 bases). Between the trimmed V and J ends, which lost 5 bases and 4 bases, there was a span of 17 bases. CDR3 size: 15 residues. CDR1 is MDHEN, CDR2 SYDVKM, per germline. Written as DNA, the CDR3 is TGTGCCAGCAGTCAGGCCCCTGGGGCCGTAGAGACCCAGTACTTC. Translated: CASSQAPGAVETQYF.

The chain couples TRBV15 to TRBJ1-2; 8 positions agree with TRBD1. This CDR3 is 14 amino acids long. Germline values: CDR1 LNHNV, CDR2 YYDKDF (reference sequence). V lost 2 bases and J lost 4; bases outside the gene matches: 3. The CDR3 region has the DNA TGTGCCACCAGCAGACACGACAGGGGCTATGGCTACACCTTC. The encoded protein is CATSRHDRGYGYTF.

J is TRBJ1-5 and V is TRBV6-6; 7 bases map to TRBD1. Germline lookup yields CDR1 MNHNY and CDR2 SVGAGI (reference sequence). The CDR3 contains 16 residues. The trim removed 5 bases at V and 4 bases at J, leaving 11 bases unmatched. The CDR3 region is CASSLFPPGGNQPQHF. Written as DNA, the CDR3 is TGTGCCAGCAGTCTCTTTCCCCCAGGGGGTAATCAGCCCCAGCATTTT.

The rearrangement joins TRBV6-2 or TRBV6-3 to TRBJ2-7; D is ambiguous. Germline V lookup: CDR1 MNHEY, CDR2 SVGEGT. V lost 4 bases and J lost 3, with 10 bases in between. The CDR3 loop spans 13 amino acids. CDR3 loop: CASSSVQDYEQYF. Written as DNA, the CDR3 is TGTGCCAGCAGTTCGGTGCAGGACTACGAGCAGTACTTC.

The chain links TRBV30 to TRBJ1-2; possibly TRBD1 for D (6 bases). This CDR3 is 16 amino acids long. From germline, CDR1 is GTSNPN and CDR2 SVGIG (reference sequence). Trimming took 5 bases from V and 0 from J, leaving 19 bases between them. The CDR3 bases are TGTGCCTGGGGTGGGGGCCTCCAATCGTCTAACTATGGCTACACCTTC. It codes for CAWGGGLQSSNYGYTF.

In this sample, this clone turned up a few times. V usage is TRBV5-1 and J usage is TRBJ1-1; 7 nucleotides agree with TRBD1. Trimming removed 5 bases from V and 3 bases from J; junction bases left unmatched: 7. CDR3 size: 14 residues. Germline CDR1 is SGHRS and CDR2 is YFSETQ. The CDR3 protein is CASRPGGGYTEAFF. The CDR3, as DNA: TGCGCCAGCAGACCAGGGGGTGGGTACACTGAAGCTTTCTTT.

This clone was observed a single time. The chain has TRBV19 and TRBJ2-3, with TRBD2 matching 11 bases. V lost 6 bases and J lost 5; bases outside the gene matches: 7. The CDR3 is 15 residues long. CDR1 LNHDA and CDR2 SQIVND come from the germline V gene (reference sequence). This chain's CDR3 is CASSLSSGGIDTQYF. In DNA, the CDR3 is TGTGCCAGTAGCCTCTCTAGCGGGGGGATAGATACGCAGTATTTT.

This chain links TRBV11-2 with TRBJ2-3, with 10 bases aligning to TRBD1. This CDR3 spans 16 amino acids. Per germline, CDR1 SGHAT and CDR2 FQNNGV. The V segment lost 1 base and the J segment 5 bases; nucleotides outside the gene matches: 6. The CDR3 is CASSLGGTGDRDTQYF. As DNA, the CDR3 is TGTGCCAGCAGCTTAGGCGGGACAGGGGACCGAGATACGCAGTATTTT.

The V gene is TRBV19, the J gene TRBJ2-4, with 12 bases lining up with TRBD2. V lost 5 bases to trimming and J lost 2 bases; unmatched junction nucleotides: 19. Germline CDR1 LNHDA, CDR2 SQIVND (reference sequence). The length of the CDR3 is 21 residues. The chain's CDR3 is CASSLGLAGLAGSGSKNIQYF. CDR3 nucleotides: TGTGCCAGTAGTCTGGGACTTGCGGGACTAGCGGGTTCAGGATCCAAAAACATTCAGTACTTC.

This clone is a singleton in its sample. The rearrangement links TRBV2 to TRBJ2-3; D may be TRBD2 (6 bases). Germline loops: CDR1 SNHLY, CDR2 FYNNEI. This CDR3 contains 14 residues. The V gene lost 6 bases and the J gene lost 0 bases, with 10 bases spanning the gap. Written as DNA, the CDR3 is TGTGCCAGCAGGTGGACTACTAGCACAGATACGCAGTATTTT. It specifies CASRWTTSTDTQYF.

As for this clone: The same CDR3 can be traced to other DNA sequences in this sample. The chain couples TRBV27 to TRBJ1-2, with TRBD1 as a possible D gene (6 bases). V lost 3 bases to trimming and J lost 4 bases, with 12 bases between them. In germline, CDR1 is MNHEY, CDR2 SMNVEV (reference sequence). CDR3 length equals 14 residues. CDR3 in DNA: TGTGCCAGCAGTTTGGGCAGGGGCGGCTATGGCTACACCTTC. Protein sequence: CASSLGRGGYGYTF.